A single sample is the source of the 18 T cell receptor beta chains below, sequenced in a study of human T cells and chemical hapten exposure. One entry per CDR3 protein, called by TCRdb with MiXCR from the RACE reads. The sample consists of approximately 320,000 distinct CDR3 sequences, around 5% of them appearing once. Documented time point: pre-sensitization, week 0. The treatment: therapeutic diphenylcyclopropenone sensitization with weekly scalp DPC. The material was whole blood, obtained in connection with sensitization to the hapten diphenylcyclopropenone (DPC). These TCRs come from a woman aged 18-29 years with alopecia areata. Some clones in this sample may be carry-over from other donors' samples.

This clonotype has ten or more counts. The chain has TRBV7-8 and TRBJ1-1, with D maybe TRBD1 (6 bases). This CDR3 contains 15 residues. V lost 5 bases and J 3 bases, leaving 16 bases between the germline ends. CDR1 is SGHVS, CDR2 FQNEAQ, per germline. In nucleotides, the CDR3 is TGTGCCAGCAGCCAGGGGCAGGGTCTAGACACTGAAGCTTTCTTT. It encodes CASSQGQGLDTEAFF.

To note about this clonotype: A read error may explain this, as a much larger clone is one base away. This sequence joins TRBV2 and TRBJ2-5, with D possibly being TRBD2 (5 bases). With 9 bases removed from V and 2 bases from J, the gap between germline ends came to 19 bases. This CDR3 is 15 amino acids long. Germline loops: CDR1 SNHLY, CDR2 FYNNEI. CDR3 bases: TGTGCCAGACCGATAGCCCCACTAGATCAAGAGACCCAGTACTTC. Protein product: CARPIAPLDQETQYF.

The table lists this clonotype with many counts. J is TRBJ1-1 and V is TRBV29-1, with D perhaps TRBD1 (6 bases). The germline V gene has CDR1 SQVTM and CDR2 ANQGSEA. V shed 7 bases and J shed 4 bases, with 13 bases lying between them. This CDR3 spans 12 amino acids. CDR3 in DNA: TGCAGCGAAACCCAGGGGTTCACTGAAGCTTTCTTT. It yields the protein CSETQGFTEAFF.

The chain is built from TRBV14 and TRBJ2-5; a weak D match, TRBD2 (5 bases). CDR1 and CDR2 from the germline V gene are SGHDN and FVKESK. Deletions cut 2 bases from V and 9 bases from J, with 19 bases between. The CDR3 runs to 15 residues. Written as DNA, the CDR3 is TGTGCCAGCAGCCAATATTCCTCCCCGGCGAGGGCCCAGTACTTC. Translation: CASSQYSSPARAQYF.

Many counts were recorded for this clonotype. The chain joins TRBV12-3 or TRBV12-4 to TRBJ1-2; D may be TRBD1 (5 bases). The CDR3 length is 14 residues. V was trimmed by 2 bases and J by 2 bases, leaving 9 bases between them. This CDR3 reads CASSLTGLNYGYTF. CDR3 nucleotides: TGTGCCAGCAGTTTAACGGGACTCAACTATGGCTACACCTTC.

This clonotype has at least ten counts. The chain is built from TRBV29-1 and TRBJ1-2; D not certain. CDR1 is SQVTM, CDR2 ANQGSEA, per germline. The CDR3 has 10 amino acids. Trimming removed 3 bases at V and 10 bases at J, with 9 bases between. CDR3 DNA sequence: TGCAGCGTTGATAATAGGGACTACACCTTC. It translates to CSVDNRDYTF.

The genes are TRBV28 and TRBJ2-3; 12 nucleotides line up with TRBD1. The CDR3 covers 18 residues. Germline CDR1 and CDR2: MDHEN and SYDVKM. The V gene end was trimmed by 4 bases and the J gene end by 4 bases; junction bases not matched to a gene: 12. DNA for the CDR3: TGTGCCAGCAGTTCTCTTGAGGGACAGGGGGCAAGGGCAGATACGCAGTATTTT. This codes for CASSSLEGQGARADTQYF.

The rearrangement joins TRBV7-2 to TRBJ2-5, with 7 positions matching TRBD2. The CDR3 totals 14 residues. V was pared by 5 bases and J by 7 bases, with 10 bases of the junction left unmatched. Germline-derived CDR1 and CDR2 are SGHTA and FQGNSA. The CDR3 loop is CASSQGGVQGTQYF. The CDR3 DNA follows: TGTGCCAGCAGCCAGGGAGGGGTTCAGGGGACCCAGTACTTC.

This clonotype came up a few times. This chain connects TRBV19 to TRBJ1-5; TRBD1 matches at 7 bases. The CDR3 consists of 15 residues. CDR1 and CDR2 from the germline V gene are LNHDA and SQIVND (reference sequence). J lost 7 bases, V lost 0 bases, and 6 bases had no gene match. Here the CDR3 reads CASSIDNDRAQPQHF. In DNA, the CDR3 is TGTGCCAGTAGTATAGATAACGACAGGGCACAGCCCCAGCATTTT. The complete variable domain, with remaining parts taken from reference TRBV19 and TRBJ1-5, reads DGGITQSPKYLFRKEGQNVTLSCEQNLNHDAMYWYRQDPGQGLRLIYYSQIVNDFQKGDIAEGYSVSREKKESFPLTVTSAQKNPTAFYLCASSIDNDRAQPQHFGDGTRLSIL.

This clonotype was detected ten times or more. This chain joins TRBV5-5 and TRBJ2-5; 7 positions agree with TRBD1. This CDR3 is built from 17 residues. The V and J ends lost 0 bases and 3 bases, in that order; junction bases with no gene match: 11. Germline V gene data show CDR1 as SGHKS and CDR2 as YYEKEE (reference sequence). CDR3 in amino acids: CASSLEGWGTAKETQYF. CDR3 DNA sequence: TGTGCCAGCAGCTTGGAAGGTTGGGGGACAGCTAAAGAGACCCAGTACTTC.

This clonotype was seen at least ten times. This chain connects TRBV7-3 to TRBJ1-1, with D possibly TRBD1 on 5 matching bases. Germline V CDR1 and CDR2: SGHTA, FQGTGA. Trimming removed 2 bases from V and 2 bases from J, with 9 bases in between. The CDR3 covers 14 residues. CDR3 loop: CASSLLGDNTEAFF. CDR3 coding DNA: TGTGCCAGCAGCTTACTAGGGGATAACACTGAAGCTTTCTTT.

This clonotype was observed a handful of times. This rearrangement joins TRBV9 to TRBJ2-7; 8 nucleotides align to TRBD1. Trimming took 4 bases from V and 10 from J; bases not matched to a gene: 4. The CDR3 is made up of 11 amino acids. The germline V gene encodes CDR1 SGDLS and CDR2 YYNGEE. CDR3 nucleotides: TGTGCCAGCAGCTCGACAGGGGTTCAGTACTTC. Its translation: CASSSTGVQYF. The full variable domain, in which reference TRBV9 and TRBJ2-7 provide the parts outside the CDR3, is DSGVTQTPKHLITATGQRVTLRCSPRSGDLSVYWYQQSLDQGLQFLIQYYNGEERAKGNILERFSAQQFPDLHSELNLSSLELGDSALYFCASSSTGVQYFGPGTRLTVT.

The chain joins TRBV12-3 or TRBV12-4 to TRBJ2-3, with a tentative D call TRBD2 (6 bases). This CDR3 is built from 20 residues. Trimming removed 5 bases from V and 0 bases from J, with 27 bases in between. CDR3 bases: TGTGCCAGCAGTGAAAGTTTGGGACGCTATACTAGCATAAGCACAGATACGCAGTATTTT. It specifies CASSESLGRYTSISTDTQYF.

This clonotype was detected many times. The J gene is TRBJ1-2, the V gene TRBV28; D is perhaps TRBD1 (5 bases). Germline V CDR1 and CDR2: MDHEN, SYDVKM. V gave up 2 bases and J gave up 8 bases, with 12 bases separating them. The CDR3 loop spans 13 amino acids. CDR3 coding DNA: TGTGCCAGCAGTTTAGTGACAGCTAGAGGCTACACCTTC. Translated, it gives CASSLVTARGYTF.

This clonotype was counted many times. CDR3 in DNA: TGTGCCAGCAGTCCCGGAGGGGAACCCAATCAGCCCCAGCATTTT. Its translation: CASSPGGEPNQPQHF. This chain links TRBV6-2 or TRBV6-3 with TRBJ1-5; D is perhaps TRBD1 (5 bases). Looked up from germline, CDR1 is MNHEY and CDR2 is SVGEGT. The V end lost 5 bases, the J end lost 3 bases, and 14 bases lay between the germline ends. This CDR3 is built from 15 residues.

This clonotype was seen a handful of times. The chain combines TRBV7-9 with TRBJ1-4; D may be TRBD1 (5 bases). The germline V and J ends were trimmed by 2 bases and 4 bases, with 17 bases remaining between them. The CDR3 is 17 amino acids. Germline V gene sequence: CDR1 SEHNR, CDR2 FQNEAQ (reference sequence). The CDR3 sequence: CASSLRSRVRFNEKLFF. The CDR3 nucleotides read TGTGCCAGCAGCTTACGTTCCAGGGTCCGGTTTAATGAAAAACTGTTTTTT.

The table lists this clonotype with a few counts. The genes are TRBV7-9 and TRBJ2-7; TRBD2 matches at 16 bases. Germline-derived CDR1 and CDR2 are SEHNR and FQNEAQ (reference sequence). The J segment lost 4 bases and the V segment lost 4 bases, leaving 7 bases of the junction unmatched. The CDR3 runs to 17 residues. The CDR3 DNA sequence: TGTGCCAGCAGCTCGGGACTAGCGGGGGGGCCTTATTACGAGCAGTACTTC. Protein sequence: CASSSGLAGGPYYEQYF.

This clonotype appeared a few times. The chain couples TRBV15 to TRBJ2-5; D ambiguous. This CDR3 is built from 12 residues. Germline loops: CDR1 LNHNV, CDR2 YYDKDF (reference sequence). V was cut by 8 bases and J by 2 bases, with 9 bases left in between. CDR3: CATALGQETQYF. The CDR3 nucleotides read TGTGCCACCGCTCTGGGGCAAGAGACCCAGTACTTC.